This TCR beta chain originates from a study of cytomegalovirus exposure and HLA in healthy donors. Both 60 Vbeta primers and 13 Jbeta primers went into the PCR. Generated by immunoSEQ multiplex PCR, the TCRdb table keeps only in-frame clones and is missing some. Counted here are 160,000 or so clones, less than 85% occurring once; the ten biggest clones make up 3.5% to 5%. J lost 2 bases, V lost 6 bases, and 4 bases had no gene match. The CDR3 loop spans 13 amino acids. Germline V CDR1 and CDR2: MNHEY, SMNVEV (reference sequence). Study conclusions and caveats: Earlier analysis looked at TCR beta V segments, and most were productive about 87% or about 30% of the time.

For this clone: Its antigen remains unidentified.

This chain joins TRBV27 and TRBJ2-7; 7 nucleotides line up with TRBD2. The sequence was collected from a man aged 40-55 years in good health and CMV-seronegative. The sequenced sample was PBMCs. The CDR3 region is CASSWTSAYEQYF. CDR3 nucleotide sequence: TGTGCCAGCAGCTGGACTAGTGCCTACGAGCAGTACTTC.